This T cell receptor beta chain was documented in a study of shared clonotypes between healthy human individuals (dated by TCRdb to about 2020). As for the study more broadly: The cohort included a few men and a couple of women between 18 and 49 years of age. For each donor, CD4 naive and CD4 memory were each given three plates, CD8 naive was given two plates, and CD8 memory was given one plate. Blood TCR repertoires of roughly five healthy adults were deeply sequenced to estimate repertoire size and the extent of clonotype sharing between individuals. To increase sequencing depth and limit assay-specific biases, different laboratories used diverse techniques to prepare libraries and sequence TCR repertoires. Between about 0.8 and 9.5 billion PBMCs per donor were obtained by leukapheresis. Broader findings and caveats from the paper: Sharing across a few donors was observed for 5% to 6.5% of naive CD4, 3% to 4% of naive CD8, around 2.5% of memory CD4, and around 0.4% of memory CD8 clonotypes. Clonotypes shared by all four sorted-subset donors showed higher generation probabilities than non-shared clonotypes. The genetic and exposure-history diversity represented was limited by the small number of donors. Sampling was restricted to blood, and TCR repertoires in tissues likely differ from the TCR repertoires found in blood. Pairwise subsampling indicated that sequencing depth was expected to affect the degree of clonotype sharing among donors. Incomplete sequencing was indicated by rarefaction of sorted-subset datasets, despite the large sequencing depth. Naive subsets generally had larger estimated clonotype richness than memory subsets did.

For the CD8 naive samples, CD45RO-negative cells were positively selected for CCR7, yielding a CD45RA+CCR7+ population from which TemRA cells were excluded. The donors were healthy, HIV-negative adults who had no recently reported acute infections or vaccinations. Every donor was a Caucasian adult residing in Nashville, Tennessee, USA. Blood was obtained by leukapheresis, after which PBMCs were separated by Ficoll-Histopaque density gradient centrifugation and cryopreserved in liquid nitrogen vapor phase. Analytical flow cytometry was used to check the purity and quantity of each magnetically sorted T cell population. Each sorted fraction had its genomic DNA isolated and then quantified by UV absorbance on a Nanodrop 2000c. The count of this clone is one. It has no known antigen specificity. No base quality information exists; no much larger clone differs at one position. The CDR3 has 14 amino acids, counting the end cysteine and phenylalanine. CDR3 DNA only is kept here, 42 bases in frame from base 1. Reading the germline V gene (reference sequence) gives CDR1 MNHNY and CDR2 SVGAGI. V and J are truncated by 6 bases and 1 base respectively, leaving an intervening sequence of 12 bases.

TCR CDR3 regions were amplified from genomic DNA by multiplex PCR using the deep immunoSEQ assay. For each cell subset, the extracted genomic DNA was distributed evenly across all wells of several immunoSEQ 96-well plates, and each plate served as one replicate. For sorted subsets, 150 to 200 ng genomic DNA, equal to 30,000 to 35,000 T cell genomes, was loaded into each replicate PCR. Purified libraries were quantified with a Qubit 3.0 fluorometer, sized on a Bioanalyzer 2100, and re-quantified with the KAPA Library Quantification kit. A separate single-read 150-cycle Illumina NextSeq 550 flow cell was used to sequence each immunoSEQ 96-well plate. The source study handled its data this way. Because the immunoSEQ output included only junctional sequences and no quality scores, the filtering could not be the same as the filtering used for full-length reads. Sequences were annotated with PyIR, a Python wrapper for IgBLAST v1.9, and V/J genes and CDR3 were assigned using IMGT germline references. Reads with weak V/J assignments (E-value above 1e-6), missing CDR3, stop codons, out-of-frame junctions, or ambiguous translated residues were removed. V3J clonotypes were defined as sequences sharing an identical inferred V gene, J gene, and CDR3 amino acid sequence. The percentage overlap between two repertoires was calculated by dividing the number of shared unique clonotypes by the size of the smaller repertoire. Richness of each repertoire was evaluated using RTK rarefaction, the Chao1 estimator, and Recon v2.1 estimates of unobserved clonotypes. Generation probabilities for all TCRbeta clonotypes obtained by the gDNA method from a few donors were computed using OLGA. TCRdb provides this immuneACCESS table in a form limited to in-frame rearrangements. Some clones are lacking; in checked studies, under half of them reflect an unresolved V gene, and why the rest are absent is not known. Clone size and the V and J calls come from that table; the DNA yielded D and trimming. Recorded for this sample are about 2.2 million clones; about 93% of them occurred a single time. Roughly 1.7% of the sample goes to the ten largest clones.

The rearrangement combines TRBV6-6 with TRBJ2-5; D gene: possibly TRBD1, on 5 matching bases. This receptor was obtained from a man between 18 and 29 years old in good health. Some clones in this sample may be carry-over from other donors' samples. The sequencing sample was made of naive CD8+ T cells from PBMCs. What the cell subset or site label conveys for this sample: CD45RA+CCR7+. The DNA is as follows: TGTGCCAGCAGCCGACAGCGATTCCAAGAGACCCAGTACTTC. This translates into CASSRQRFQETQYF.